The clone carrying this T cell receptor (beta chain) was seen a handful of times. Its target is unknown. The study recruited healthy Caucasian donors from Russia who were aged roughly 6 to 95. Each donor's blood draw was roughly 10 milliliters of peripheral blood. The use of a sample-barcoded 5' primer and a J-beta primer mix characterized a second PCR of about 7 to 12 cycles. TCRdb recomputed calls from the 5' RACE reads with MiXCR, one row per CDR3 protein. The data contain hundreds of thousands of distinct CDR3 sequences, roughly 53% of them singletons. These data originate in a study of blood T cells in healthy people across ages. Study results and caveats: Conclusively comparing naive with antigen-experienced cells was impossible with unsorted PBMCs. More naive CD4+ cells and higher diversity marked long-lived donors relative to aged donors.

Source material: blood. The clonotype was recovered from a man at least 80 years old in good health.

As DNA, the CDR3 is TGCAGTGCTAGAGACCGGGACAGGGTTGCCAGATACGCGTATTTT. Amino acids: CSARDRDRVARYAYF. J is TRBJ2-3 and V is TRBV20-1; 9 bases are shared with TRBD1. The V and J ends lost 0 bases and 14 bases, in that order; junction bases with no gene match: 15. The germline CDR1 and CDR2 sequences are DFQATT and SNEGSKA (reference sequence). This CDR3 has 15 residues.